The T cell receptor beta chain described here comes from a study of cytomegalovirus exposure and HLA in healthy donors. Study-wide results and limits: Within an earlier analysis, most TCR beta V segments proved productive either about 87% or about 30% of the time. Among TCR beta chains, those listed as cytomegalovirus-associated numbered about 160. An analysis was carried out at a later point. It showed that HLA-associated TCR beta chains were more clonally expanded than equally common non-associated chains.

CDR3 length equals 15 residues. CDR1 and CDR2 from the germline V gene are MRHNA and SNTAGT. J lost 0 bases, V lost 5 bases, and 2 bases had no gene match. The PCR was carried out with 60 Vbeta primers and 13 Jbeta primers. Measured with immunoSEQ multiplex PCR; TCRdb has only the in-frame clones, and not every one. The repertoire holds 150,000 to 200,000 clones, with less than 90% as singletons. Of note for this clone: Its antigen remains unknown.

This receptor was identified in a male donor in good health and CMV-seropositive. Material for sequencing was PBMCs. This chain joins TRBV6-4 and TRBJ2-7; 12 positions match TRBD2. The CDR3 reads CASSPTSGSSYEQYF. The CDR3 coding sequence is TGTGCCAGCAGTCCGACTAGCGGGAGCTCCTACGAGCAGTACTTC.